This record covers a single T cell receptor (beta chain). Three rounds of nested PCR, following a modified ARM-PCR protocol, produced the TCRbeta library. Using its own MiXCR run on the multiplex PCR reads, TCRdb lists one record per CDR3 protein. The repertoire holds 200,000 to 250,000 distinct CDR3 sequences, with over 55% as singletons. No cell sorting was done before RNA was extracted from the tissue. The entry originates in a study of tumor and adjacent non-tumor tissue in lung cancer. The CDR3 extends over 15 amino acids. The germline gives CDR1 LGHNA, CDR2 YNFKEQ. V dropped 4 bases and J dropped 3 bases, with 15 bases sitting between them.

Input material: lung tumor tissue. V and J are TRBV4-2 and TRBJ1-2; possibly TRBD1 for D (6 bases). The sequence was obtained from a man aged 60-69 years with non-small cell lung cancer. In nucleotides, the CDR3 is TGTGCCAGCAGCCGCCCGGTGGGGGCTGACTATGGCTACACCTTC. It codes for CASSRPVGADYGYTF.